This TCR beta chain is drawn from a study of metastatic and nonmetastatic thyroid tumors. Overall study: The comparison covered peripheral blood and tumor or nodule tissue in malignant and benign thyroid patients. The study's findings and limits: Reported TCR beta diversity, measured in blood and tumor, was significantly higher for malignant thyroid tumors than for benign nodules.

This clone appeared many times. Its specificity is not known. In the original processing: It was from CDR3 differences across clinicopathological groups that a distant-metastasis classifier for papillary thyroid cancer was built. MiXCR re-clonotyped the PCR reads for TCRdb. The V and J calls and clone size come from TCRdb's table, not from the authors' own analysis. The table has roughly 34,000 clones, about a fifth seen once. Germline lookup yields CDR1 SGHRS and CDR2 YFSETQ. This CDR3 comprises 14 residues. The V gene lost 0 bases and the J gene lost 6 bases, with 10 bases spanning the gap. All patients reached thyroid surgery having received no treatment beforehand.

The receptor was isolated from a male donor with papillary thyroid cancer or a benign thyroid nodule (not recorded which). Some clones in this sample may be carry-over from other donors' samples. The sample comprised tumor tissue. The chain uses TRBV5-1 and TRBJ2-1; the D is unclear. The CDR3 sequence is CASSLVSVVNEQFF. For the CDR3, the DNA is TGCGCCAGCAGCTTGGTTTCAGTGGTCAATGAGCAGTTCTTC.